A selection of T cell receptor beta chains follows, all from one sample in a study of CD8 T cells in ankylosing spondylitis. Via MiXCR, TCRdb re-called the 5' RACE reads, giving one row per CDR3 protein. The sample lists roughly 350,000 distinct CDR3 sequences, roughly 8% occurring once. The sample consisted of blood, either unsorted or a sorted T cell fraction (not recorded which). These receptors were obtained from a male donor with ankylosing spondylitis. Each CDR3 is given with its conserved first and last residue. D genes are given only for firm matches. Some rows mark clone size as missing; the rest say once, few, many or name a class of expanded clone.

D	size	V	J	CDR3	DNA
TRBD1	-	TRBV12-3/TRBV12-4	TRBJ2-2	CASSPRGTGDTGELFF	TGTGCCAGCAGTCCCCGTGGGACAGGGGACACCGGGGAGCTGTTTTTT
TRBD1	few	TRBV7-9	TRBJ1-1	CASSFQGGTEAFF	TGTGCCAGCAGCTTTCAGGGGGGCACTGAAGCTTTCTTT
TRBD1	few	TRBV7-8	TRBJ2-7	CASSLGLGRGLEYEQYF	TGTGCCAGCAGCTTAGGTTTGGGCAGGGGGCTCGAGTACGAGCAGTACTTC
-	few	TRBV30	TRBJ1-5	CAWSDTDQPQHF	TGTGCCTGGAGTGACACGGATCAGCCCCAGCATTTT
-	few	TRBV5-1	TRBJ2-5	CASAPAGARETQYF	TGCGCCAGCGCCCCAGCTGGGGCTCGGGAGACCCAGTACTTC
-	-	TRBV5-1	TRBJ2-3	CASRIEATTITTDTQYF	TGCGCCAGCAGGATTGAAGCGACAACGATAACCACAGATACGCAGTATTTT
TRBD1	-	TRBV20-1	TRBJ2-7	CSAGDVRQGYYEQYF	TGCAGTGCTGGGGATGTGAGACAGGGATACTACGAGCAGTACTTC
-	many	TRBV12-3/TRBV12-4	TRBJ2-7	CASSLVGRVKDEQYF	TGTGCCAGCAGTTTAGTCGGTAGGGTTAAAGACGAGCAGTACTTC
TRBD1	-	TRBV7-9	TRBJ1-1	CASSLDRADTEAFF	TGTGCCAGCAGCCTGGACAGGGCGGACACTGAAGCTTTCTTT
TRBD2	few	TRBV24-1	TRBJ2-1	CATSDPVAGGPYNEQFF	TGTGCCACCAGTGATCCCGTAGCGGGAGGGCCCTACAATGAGCAGTTCTTC
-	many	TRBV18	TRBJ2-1	CASSPYFSNEQFF	TGTGCCAGCTCACCCTATTTCAGCAATGAGCAGTTCTTC
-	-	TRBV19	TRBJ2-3	CASSRRGATDTQYF	TGTGCCAGCTCGAGGAGGGGGGCAACAGATACGCAGTATTTT
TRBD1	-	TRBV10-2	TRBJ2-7	CASSDDRDRGHHEQYF	TGCGCCAGCAGTGACGACCGGGACAGGGGGCACCACGAGCAGTACTTC
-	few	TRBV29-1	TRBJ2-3	CSVEQQGVPDTQYF	TGCAGCGTTGAACAACAGGGCGTACCAGATACGCAGTATTTT